The source of this T cell receptor (beta chain) is a study of shared clonotypes between healthy human individuals (dated by TCRdb to 2019 to 2021). Broadly, across the study: A few men and two women, aged 18 to 49 years, made up the cohort. To estimate repertoire size and how much clonotype sharing occurs between individuals, the study deeply sequenced the blood TCR repertoires of a handful of healthy adults. For each donor, CD4 naive and CD4 memory were each given three plates, CD8 naive was given two plates, and CD8 memory was given one plate. Between about 0.94 and 8.9 billion PBMCs per donor were obtained by leukapheresis. Different laboratories and diverse techniques were used to prepare libraries and sequence TCR repertoires, to increase sequencing depth and limit assay-specific biases. Overall results and qualifications from the work: Naive subsets generally had larger estimated clonotype richness than memory subsets. Rarefaction of sorted-subset datasets indicated incomplete sequencing despite the large sequencing depth. Across four donors, approximately 5% of naive CD4, approximately 3.6% of naive CD8, around 2.5% of memory CD4, and about 0.4% of memory CD8 clonotypes were shared. Higher generation probabilities were observed for clonotypes shared by all four sorted-subset donors than for non-shared clonotypes. Sampling was restricted to blood, and TCR repertoires in tissue are likely to differ from TCR repertoires in blood. Because the study included only a small number of donors, the genetic and exposure-history diversity represented was limited. Pairwise subsampling indicated that sequencing depth was expected to affect the degree of clonotype sharing among donors.

Relative to germline, V is 5 bases shorter and J is 7 bases shorter, with 12 bases between their ends. According to the germline V gene, CDR1 reads SGHTA and CDR2 reads FQGNSA. Counted from cysteine to phenylalanine, this CDR3 has 13 amino acids. The read is trimmed to its CDR3 DNA, 39 bases read in frame from base 1. This clone occurred a few times. Its antigen specificity is not known. No much larger clonotype is one base removed from it; base qualities were not supplied. Using the deep immunoSEQ assay, multiplex PCR amplified TCR CDR3 regions from genomic DNA. For each cell subset, the extracted genomic DNA was distributed evenly across all wells of several immunoSEQ 96-well plates, and each plate served as one replicate. For sorted subsets, roughly 200 ng of genomic DNA, equivalent to tens of thousands of T cell genomes, went into each replicate PCR. Purified libraries were quantified with a Qubit 3.0 fluorometer, sized on a Bioanalyzer 2100, and re-quantified with the KAPA Library Quantification kit. Each immunoSEQ 96-well plate was sequenced on its own single-read 150-cycle Illumina NextSeq 550 flow cell. Concerning the study's data processing: The immunoSEQ output contained only junctional sequences without quality scores, so filtering could not match that applied to full-length reads. To assign V/J genes and CDR3, sequences were annotated against IMGT germline references using PyIR, a Python wrapper for IgBLAST v1.9. Any read was removed if the V/J assignment was weak (E-value above 1e-6), the CDR3 was missing, or the read contained stop codons, out-of-frame junctions, or ambiguous translated residues. A V3J clonotype was defined by an identical inferred V gene, J gene, and CDR3 amino acid sequence. Percentage overlap between repertoires was computed as shared unique clonotypes divided by the size of the smaller repertoire. Richness of each repertoire was evaluated using RTK rarefaction, the Chao1 estimator, and Recon v2.1 estimates of unobserved clonotypes. Generation probabilities for all TCRbeta clonotypes obtained by the gDNA method from a handful of donors were computed using OLGA. TCRdb's version of the immuneACCESS table is confined to in-frame rearrangements and falls short of the full clone set. An unresolved V gene accounts for under half of the shortfall where checked; the remainder is of unknown origin. The V and J calls and clone size come from that table; D and trimming were worked out from the DNA. The sample table contains approximately 980,000 clones; only one count was recorded for about three quarters of them. About 1.5% of the sample is held by the ten biggest clonotypes.

The donors were healthy, HIV-negative adults with no recently reported acute infections or vaccinations. Every donor was a Caucasian adult residing in Nashville, Tennessee, USA. CD4+ T cells were enriched by magnetic negative selection; naive cells were then positively selected on CD45RA, and the negative fraction formed the memory subset. Blood was collected by leukapheresis, and PBMCs were isolated by Ficoll-Histopaque density gradient centrifugation and then cryopreserved in liquid nitrogen vapor phase. Purity and quantity of every magnetically sorted T cell population were checked by analytical flow cytometry. Genomic DNA was isolated from each sorted fraction and quantified by UV absorbance on a Nanodrop 2000c.

Sequenced: memory CD4+ T cells sorted from blood. The sample's cell subset or site label is to be understood as: CD45RA-negative fraction. The V gene is TRBV7-2 and the J gene is TRBJ2-1; confidence is insufficient to name the D gene. This receptor was identified in a young man in good health. The nucleotides are TGTGCCAGCAGCCAATACAAGGCTAATGAGCAGTTCTTC. Protein translation: CASSQYKANEQFF.